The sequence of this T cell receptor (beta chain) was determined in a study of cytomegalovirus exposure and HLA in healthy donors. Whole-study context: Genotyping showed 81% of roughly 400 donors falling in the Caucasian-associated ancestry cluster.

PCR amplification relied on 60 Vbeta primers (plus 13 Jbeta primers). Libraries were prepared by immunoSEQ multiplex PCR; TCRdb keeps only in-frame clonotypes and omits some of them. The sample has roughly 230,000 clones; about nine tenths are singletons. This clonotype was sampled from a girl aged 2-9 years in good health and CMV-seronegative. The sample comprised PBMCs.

As DNA, the CDR3 is TGTGCCAGCTCACCAGTTGGATCAGGGGTGGACTATGGCTACACCTTC. Translated: CASSPVGSGVDYGYTF. The gene calls are TRBV18 and TRBJ1-2, with D perhaps TRBD1 (6 bases). Between the trimmed V and J ends, which lost 2 bases and 3 bases, there was a span of 16 bases. Germline V lookup: CDR1 KGHSH, CDR2 LQKENI. The CDR3 runs to 16 residues.